This T cell receptor beta chain was captured in a study of T cells after posttransplantation cyclophosphamide. As for this clone: No antigen is known for it.

This table comes from immunoSEQ multiplex PCR, and its TCRdb copy is limited to in-frame clones, with some not included. The data show 34,000 or so clones, none appearing only once, with approximately 7.2% held by the ten largest. CDR1 is SEHNR, CDR2 FQNEAQ, per germline (reference sequence). The V gene lost 5 bases and the J gene lost 0 bases, with 7 bases spanning the gap. CDR3 length equals 13 residues. Study results and caveats: Blood and skin or GI T cell repertoires showed limited TRB overlap.

V gene TRBV7-9 combines with J gene TRBJ1-2, with D unclear. Sample: PBMCs. This clonotype was sampled from a woman between 45 and 65 years old in good health and a related stem cell transplant donor. In nucleotides, the CDR3 is TGTGCCAGCAGCGCGACATCTAACTATGGCTACACCTTC. It encodes CASSATSNYGYTF.